This T cell receptor beta chain was observed in a study of blood T cell repertoires in COVID-19. Study as a whole: Whether acute or convalescent, the COVID-19 samples came from the United States, Italy and Spain.

Only in-frame clones appear in the TCRdb table, and some are missing; sequencing was by immunoSEQ multiplex PCR. Here the sample spans some 120,000 clones, around 83% being singletons. This clone appeared a single time. The sequencing sample was made of peripheral blood. The receptor comes from a human donor in a cohort sampled during active COVID-19.

The CDR3 loop reads CASSSGQGHQPQHF. As DNA, the CDR3 is TGTGCCAGCAGCTCGGGACAGGGCCATCAGCCCCAGCATTTT. The gene calls are TRBV7-9 and TRBJ1-5, with 9 bases identical to TRBD1. V was clipped by 4 bases and J by 5 bases; unmatched bases: 3. The CDR3 runs 14 residues. CDR1 is SEHNR and CDR2 is FQNEAQ in the germline V gene (reference sequence).